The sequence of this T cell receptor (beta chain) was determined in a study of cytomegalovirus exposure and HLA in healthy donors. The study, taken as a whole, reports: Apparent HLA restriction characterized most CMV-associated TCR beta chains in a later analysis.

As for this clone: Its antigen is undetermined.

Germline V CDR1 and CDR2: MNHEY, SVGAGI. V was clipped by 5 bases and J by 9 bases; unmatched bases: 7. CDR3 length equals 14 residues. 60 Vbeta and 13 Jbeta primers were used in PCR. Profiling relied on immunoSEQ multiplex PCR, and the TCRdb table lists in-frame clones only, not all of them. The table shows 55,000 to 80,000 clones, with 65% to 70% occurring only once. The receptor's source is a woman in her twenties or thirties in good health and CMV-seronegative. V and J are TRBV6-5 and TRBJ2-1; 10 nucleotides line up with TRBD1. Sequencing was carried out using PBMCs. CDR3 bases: TGTGCCAGCAGTGAAGTGGGACAGGGGTCTGAGCAGTTCTTC. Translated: CASSEVGQGSEQFF.